These 4 T cell receptor beta chains share one sample of origin, sequenced in a study of tissue T cells after allogeneic stem cell transplantation. Sequencing was performed with immunoSEQ multiplex PCR; in TCRdb, only in-frame clones are kept and a portion is missing. Of 48,000 or so clones in the sample, over 65% are singletons; the top ten hold less than 0.85%. Sequencing was carried out using sorted cells pooled from one or two spleens. These receptors came from a pool of C57BL/6 mice in good health.

Concerning this clone: The gene symbols are mouse symbols. The DNA ends 1 residue before the CDR3 does, and the rest of the CDR3 is filled in from the germline J gene. The chain uses TRBV31 and TRBJ1-1; D gene uncertain. Germline V gene data show CDR1 as GKSSPN and CDR2 as SITVG. Trimming stripped 8 bases from V and 1 base from J, with 8 bases between. This CDR3 is 11 amino acids long. CDR3 region: CAGRINTEVFF. The CDR3 DNA, read in part, is TGTGCCGGTAGAATAAACACAGAAGTCTTC.

To note about this clone: The gene symbols are mouse symbols. The read finishes 1 residue shy of the CDR3 end, and the germline J gene is used to complete it. The chain is built from TRBV17 and TRBJ2-5; TRBD1 is a possible D gene (6 bases). V lost 1 base and J 1 base, leaving 6 bases between the germline ends. From germline, CDR1 is MNHDT and CDR2 YYDKIL. The CDR3 contains 14 residues. Here the CDR3 reads CASSRAGDQDTQYF. CDR3 bases read: TGTGCTAGCAGTAGAGCAGGGGACCAAGACACCCAGTAC.

The count of this clone is one. Germline and genes here are mouse. Read sequence stops 1 residue before the CDR3 end, and the germline J gene provides the missing end. The chain carries TRBV1 and TRBJ2-3, with 10 nucleotides matching TRBD1. V was pared by 3 bases and J by 2 bases, with 2 bases of the junction left unmatched. Germline V lookup: CDR1 NSQYPW, CDR2 LRSPGD (reference sequence). The length of the CDR3 is 15 residues. The covered CDR3 bases are TGCACCTGCAGTGCGACAGGGGGCCATGCAGAAACGCTGTAT. It specifies CTCSATGGHAETLY. The complete CDR3 reads CTCSATGGHAETLYF.

Concerning this clone: Mouse germline and gene names are used. From the germline J gene comes the end of the CDR3, since the read stops 1 residue before it. The same CDR3 can be traced to other DNA sequences in this sample. The genes are TRBV31 and TRBJ2-3; possibly TRBD2 for D (6 bases). Germline V lookup: CDR1 GKSSPN, CDR2 SITVG. Trimming stripped 0 bases from V and 0 bases from J, with 7 bases between. CDR3 length: 14 amino acids. Here the CDR3 reads CAWSLGGSAETLYF. The CDR3 DNA, read in part, is TGTGCCTGGAGTCTTGGGGGTAGTGCAGAAACGCTGTAT.